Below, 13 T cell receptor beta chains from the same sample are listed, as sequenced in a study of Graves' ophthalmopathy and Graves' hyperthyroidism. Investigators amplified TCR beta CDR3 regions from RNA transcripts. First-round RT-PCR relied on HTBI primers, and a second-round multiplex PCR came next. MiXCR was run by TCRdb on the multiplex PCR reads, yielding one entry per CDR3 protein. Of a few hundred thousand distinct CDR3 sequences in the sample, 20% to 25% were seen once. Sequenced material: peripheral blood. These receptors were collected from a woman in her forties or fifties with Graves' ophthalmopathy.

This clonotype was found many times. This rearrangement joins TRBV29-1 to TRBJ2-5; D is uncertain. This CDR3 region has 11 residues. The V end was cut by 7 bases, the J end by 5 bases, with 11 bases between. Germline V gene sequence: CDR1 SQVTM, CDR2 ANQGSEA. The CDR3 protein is CSGRDSETQYF. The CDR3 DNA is TGCAGCGGAAGGGATTCGGAGACCCAGTACTTC.

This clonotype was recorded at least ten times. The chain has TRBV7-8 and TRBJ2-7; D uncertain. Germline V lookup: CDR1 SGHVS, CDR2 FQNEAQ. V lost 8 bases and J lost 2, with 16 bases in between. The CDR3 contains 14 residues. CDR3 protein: CASRSRAQTYEQYF. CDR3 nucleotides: TGTGCCAGCCGTAGTCGGGCCCAGACCTACGAGCAGTACTTC.

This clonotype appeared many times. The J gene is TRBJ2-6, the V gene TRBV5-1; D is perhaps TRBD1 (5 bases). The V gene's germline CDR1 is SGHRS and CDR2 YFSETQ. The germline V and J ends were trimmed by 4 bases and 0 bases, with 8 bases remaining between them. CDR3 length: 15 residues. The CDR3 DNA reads TGCGCCAGCAGCCCCGACAGCTCTGGGGCCAACGTCCTGACTTTC. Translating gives CASSPDSSGANVLTF. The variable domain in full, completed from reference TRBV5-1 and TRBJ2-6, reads KAGVTQTPRYLIKTRGQQVTLSCSPISGHRSVSWYQQTPGQGLQFLFEYFSETQRNKGNFPGRFSGRQFSNSRSEMNVSTLELGDSALYLCASSPDSSGANVLTFGAGSRLTVL.

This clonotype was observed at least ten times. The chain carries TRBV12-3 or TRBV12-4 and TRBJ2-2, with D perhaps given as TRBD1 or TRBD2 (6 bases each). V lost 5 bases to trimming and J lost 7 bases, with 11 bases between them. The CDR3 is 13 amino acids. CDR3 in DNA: TGTGCCAGCAGTCGGGGGCCCGACGGGGAGCTGTTTTTT. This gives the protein CASSRGPDGELFF.

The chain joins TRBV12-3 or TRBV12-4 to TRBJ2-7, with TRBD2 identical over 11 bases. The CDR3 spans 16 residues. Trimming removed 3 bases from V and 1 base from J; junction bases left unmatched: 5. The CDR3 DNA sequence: TGTGCCAGCAGTTTTAGGGCTAGCGGGAGGTCCTACGAGCAGTACTTC. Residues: CASSFRASGRSYEQYF.

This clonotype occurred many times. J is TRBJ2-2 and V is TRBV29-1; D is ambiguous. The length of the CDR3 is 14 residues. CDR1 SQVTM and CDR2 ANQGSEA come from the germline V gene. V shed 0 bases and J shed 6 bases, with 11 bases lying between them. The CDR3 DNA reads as TGCAGCGTTGAAGATCCGCACAGCTCCGGGGAGCTGTTTTTT. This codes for CSVEDPHSSGELFF.

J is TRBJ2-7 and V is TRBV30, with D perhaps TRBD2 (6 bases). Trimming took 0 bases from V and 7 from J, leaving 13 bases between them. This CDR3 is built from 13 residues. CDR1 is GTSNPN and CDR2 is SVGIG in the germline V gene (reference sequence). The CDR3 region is CAWSVGGRWEQYF. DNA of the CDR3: TGTGCCTGGAGTGTAGGAGGGAGGTGGGAGCAGTACTTC.

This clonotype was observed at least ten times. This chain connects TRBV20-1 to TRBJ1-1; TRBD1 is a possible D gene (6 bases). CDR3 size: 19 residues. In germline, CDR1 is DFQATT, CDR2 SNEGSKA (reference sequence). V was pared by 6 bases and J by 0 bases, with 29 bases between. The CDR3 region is CSAQRKQRYGDIMNTEAFF. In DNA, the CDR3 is TGCAGTGCCCAAAGGAAACAGCGATATGGGGACATAATGAACACTGAAGCTTTCTTT.

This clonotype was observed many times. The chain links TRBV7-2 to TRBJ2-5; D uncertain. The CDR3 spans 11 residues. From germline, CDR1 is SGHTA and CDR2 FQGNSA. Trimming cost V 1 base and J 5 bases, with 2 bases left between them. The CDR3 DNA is TGTGCCAGCAGCTTAGACGAGACCCAGTACTTC. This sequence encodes CASSLDETQYF.

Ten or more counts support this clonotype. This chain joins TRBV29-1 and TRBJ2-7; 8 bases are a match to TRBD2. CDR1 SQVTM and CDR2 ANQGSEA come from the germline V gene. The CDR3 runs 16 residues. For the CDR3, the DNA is TGCAACTCTCGGGACGCTGGGCGCGGGGGGCCCTCCGAGCAGTACTTC. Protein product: CNSRDAGRGGPSEQYF.

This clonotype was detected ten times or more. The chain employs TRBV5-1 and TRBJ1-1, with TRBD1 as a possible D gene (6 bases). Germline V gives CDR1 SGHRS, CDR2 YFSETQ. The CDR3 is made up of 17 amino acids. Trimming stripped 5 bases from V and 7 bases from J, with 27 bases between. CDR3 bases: TGCGCCAGCAGAGACACCGGGGGCCCGAAAGGACATCGTGAAGCTTTCTTT. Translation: CASRDTGGPKGHREAFF.

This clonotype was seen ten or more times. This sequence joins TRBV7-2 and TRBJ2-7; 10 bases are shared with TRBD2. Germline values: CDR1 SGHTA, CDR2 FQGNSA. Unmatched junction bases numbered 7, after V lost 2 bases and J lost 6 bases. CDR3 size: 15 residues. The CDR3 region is CASSLRPSGSREQYF. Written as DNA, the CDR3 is TGTGCCAGCAGCTTAAGGCCTAGCGGGAGTCGCGAGCAGTACTTC. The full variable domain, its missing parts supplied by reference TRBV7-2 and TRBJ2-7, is GAGVSQSPSNKVTEKGKDVELRCDPISGHTALYWYRQSLGQGLEFLIYFQGNSAPDKSGLPSDRFSAERTGGSVSTLTIQRTQQEDSAVYLCASSLRPSGSREQYFGPGTRLTVT.

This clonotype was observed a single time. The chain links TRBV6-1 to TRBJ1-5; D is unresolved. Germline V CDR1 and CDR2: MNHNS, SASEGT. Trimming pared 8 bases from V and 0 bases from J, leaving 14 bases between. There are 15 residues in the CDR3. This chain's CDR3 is CASRVQIYSNQPQHF. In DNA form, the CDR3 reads TGTGCCAGCCGGGTACAGATTTATAGCAATCAGCCCCAGCATTTT.